Below, 18 T cell receptor beta chains from the same sample are listed, as sequenced in a study of blood T cell repertoires in COVID-19. The repertoire was sequenced with immunoSEQ multiplex PCR; TCRdb's copy has only in-frame clones and lacks some. The sample has 63,000 or so clones, nearly 90% seen once. The sequenced material came from peripheral blood. These receptors were collected from a man in his 60s with acute or convalescent COVID-19.

In regard to this clone: This sample also contains other DNA sequences that code for the same CDR3. This chain uses TRBV2 with TRBJ1-6; 7 positions agree with TRBD1. CDR1 is SNHLY, CDR2 FYNNEI, per germline. The CDR3 sequence is 14 residues long. Trimming at V came to 5 bases and at J to 10 bases, leaving 8 bases not matched to a gene. For the CDR3, the DNA is TGTGCCAGCAGTCCCGACAGGGCCCGGTCACCCCTCCACTTT. It specifies CASSPDRARSPLHF.

V and J are TRBV10-3 and TRBJ2-2; TRBD2 matches 7 bases. Trimming cost V 0 bases and J 6 bases; bases outside gene matches: 4. This CDR3 contains 15 residues. Germline CDR1 ENHRY, CDR2 SYGVKD. The CDR3 region has the DNA TGTGCCATCAGTGAGTCTACGGGGGGACCCGGGGAGCTGTTTTTT. Translating it yields CAISESTGGPGELFF.

The rearrangement joins TRBV5-4 to TRBJ2-1; 9 bases align to TRBD1. The J segment lost 8 bases and the V segment lost 3 bases, leaving 0 bases of the junction unmatched. CDR3 length equals 12 residues. Germline lookup yields CDR1 SGHNT and CDR2 YYREEE (reference sequence). CDR3 in amino acids: CASSWDRDEQFF. The DNA of the CDR3 is TGTGCCAGCAGCTGGGACAGGGATGAGCAGTTCTTC.

The V and J genes are TRBV11-2 and TRBJ2-1; D not resolved. V lost 0 bases and J lost 7, with 7 bases in between. The CDR3 is made up of 13 amino acids. The germline gives CDR1 SGHAT, CDR2 FQNNGV. In DNA form, the CDR3 reads TGTGCCAGCAGCTTAGAGAGGAGTAATGAGCAGTTCTTC. It is translated as CASSLERSNEQFF.

The V gene is TRBV6-6, the J gene TRBJ2-7; no definite D call. Trimming pared 5 bases from V and 3 bases from J, leaving 14 bases between. From germline, CDR1 is MNHNY and CDR2 SVGAGI (reference sequence). The CDR3 has 14 residues. As DNA, the CDR3 is TGTGCCAGCAGTCCCTTTATAGAAGTCTACGAGCAGTACTTC. This translates into CASSPFIEVYEQYF.

V gene TRBV9 combines with J gene TRBJ1-1; 10 nucleotides line up with TRBD1. V lost 4 bases, J lost 5 bases, and 8 bases stayed unmatched. Germline assignment: CDR1 SGDLS and CDR2 YYNGEE. The CDR3 is 15 amino acids. The CDR3 region has the DNA TGTGCCAGCAGCTCCTCGACAGGGGGCTGGACTGAAGCTTTCTTT. This translates into CASSSSTGGWTEAFF.

The count of this clone is one. The gene calls are TRBV19 and TRBJ2-2, with D perhaps TRBD1 (6 bases). V was trimmed by 3 bases and J by 6 bases, leaving 20 bases between them. This CDR3 contains 17 residues. Germline V gene lookup returns CDR1 LNHDA and CDR2 SQIVND (reference sequence). As DNA, the CDR3 is TGTGCCAGTAGTATTAGGTTCGGGGACATAAGCCCCGGGGAGCTGTTTTTT. Amino acid sequence: CASSIRFGDISPGELFF. Full variable domain (remainder filled in from reference TRBV19 and TRBJ2-2): DGGITQSPKYLFRKEGQNVTLSCEQNLNHDAMYWYRQDPGQGLRLIYYSQIVNDFQKGDIAEGYSVSREKKESFPLTVTSAQKNPTAFYLCASSIRFGDISPGELFFGEGSRLTVL.

The V call is TRBV7-9, the J call TRBJ1-2; D might be TRBD1 (6 bases). This CDR3 region has 15 residues. Germline V gene sequence: CDR1 SEHNR, CDR2 FQNEAQ (reference sequence). V dropped 1 base and J dropped 5 bases, with 14 bases sitting between them. CDR3 protein: CASSLGAGERYGYTF. The CDR3 coding sequence is TGTGCCAGCAGCTTAGGGGCAGGGGAGCGGTATGGCTACACCTTC.

V is TRBV5-1 and J is TRBJ2-7; a weak D match, TRBD1 (5 bases). The CDR3 consists of 14 residues. Germline-derived CDR1 and CDR2 are SGHRS and YFSETQ. The V end was cut by 2 bases, the J end by 2 bases, with 11 bases between. The chain's CDR3 is CASSLKGPTYEQYF. CDR3 DNA: TGCGCCAGCAGCTTAAAGGGGCCTACCTACGAGCAGTACTTC.

The chain joins TRBV7-9 to TRBJ2-2, with 8 bases identical to TRBD2. V was pared by 8 bases and J by 6 bases, with 8 bases of the junction left unmatched. Germline-derived CDR1 and CDR2 are SEHNR and FQNEAQ (reference sequence). This CDR3 comprises 14 residues. The CDR3 loop reads CASRERGGSGELFF. DNA for the CDR3: TGTGCCAGCCGGGAACGGGGGGGTTCCGGGGAGCTGTTTTTT.

This clone was detected only a few times. The chain has TRBV5-6 and TRBJ1-6, with no clear D. The germline CDR1 and CDR2 sequences are SGHDT and YYEEEE. The CDR3 is 16 amino acids. V shed 4 bases and J shed 6 bases, with 17 bases lying between them. CDR3 region: CASSPNTGESNSPLHF. The CDR3 nucleotides read TGTGCCAGCAGCCCCAACACCGGGGAGAGTAATTCACCCCTCCACTTT.

The chain recombines TRBV10-2 with TRBJ2-3; tentatively, D is TRBD1 (6 bases). The CDR3 totals 17 residues. V was clipped by 4 bases and J by 4 bases, with 21 bases between them. Germline V CDR1 and CDR2: WSHSY, SAAADI. The CDR3 region has the DNA TGCGCCAGCAGTGGTTGGGCCCCGGGACAAGGGGCAGATACGCAGTATTTT. Translating gives CASSGWAPGQGADTQYF.

The CDR3 reads CASSPRGTVRPYEQYF. Here the CDR3 DNA reads TGTGCCAGCTCACCCAGGGGGACAGTAAGACCCTACGAGCAGTACTTC. This sequence joins TRBV18 and TRBJ2-7; 7 bases match TRBD1. Germline V gene sequence: CDR1 KGHSH, CDR2 LQKENI. The junction had 10 bases not matched to a gene; V was cut back by 3 bases and J by 2 bases. The CDR3 is 16 residues long.

The chain joins TRBV9 to TRBJ1-2; 11 bases line up with TRBD1. Looked up from germline, CDR1 is SGDLS and CDR2 is YYNGEE. J lost 5 bases, V lost 3 bases, and 6 bases had no gene match. The CDR3 has 15 residues. The CDR3 coding sequence is TGTGCCAGCAGCGGAGGACAGGGGGCGAAATATGGCTACACCTTC. It yields the protein CASSGGQGAKYGYTF.

This clone was picked up one time. V gene TRBV11-2 combines with J gene TRBJ1-3; the D gene is possibly TRBD1 (5 bases). V gave up 3 bases and J gave up 0 bases, with 15 bases separating them. CDR1 is SGHAT and CDR2 is FQNNGV in the germline V gene. This CDR3 contains 17 residues. CDR3 DNA sequence: TGTGCCAGCAGCTTGGGACTGCTACATGACTCTGGAAACACCATATATTTT. The encoded protein is CASSLGLLHDSGNTIYF.

The chain joins TRBV10-3 to TRBJ2-7; 7 bases line up with TRBD2. V was clipped by 10 bases and J by 1 base; unmatched bases: 7. The CDR3 is made up of 13 amino acids. From germline, CDR1 is ENHRY and CDR2 SYGVKD. The CDR3 loop reads CATGGAGSYEQYF. In nucleotides, the CDR3 is TGTGCCACCGGGGGAGCGGGGTCCTACGAGCAGTACTTC.

This chain uses TRBV19 with TRBJ1-2; TRBD1 matches 7 bases. The V and J ends lost 0 bases and 8 bases, in that order; junction bases with no gene match: 9. Germline loops: CDR1 LNHDA, CDR2 SQIVND (reference sequence). This CDR3 is 15 amino acids long. The CDR3 DNA reads TGTGCCAGTAGTATAGATCAACGACAGGGAATAGGCTACACCTTC. Protein sequence: CASSIDQRQGIGYTF. Together with reference TRBV19 and TRBJ1-2, the CDR3 gives the full variable domain: DGGITQSPKYLFRKEGQNVTLSCEQNLNHDAMYWYRQDPGQGLRLIYYSQIVNDFQKGDIAEGYSVSREKKESFPLTVTSAQKNPTAFYLCASSIDQRQGIGYTFGSGTRLTVV.

The chain recombines TRBV12-3 or TRBV12-4 with TRBJ2-7; D remains unclear. Trimming left V 1 base short and J 8 bases short, with 6 bases between. The CDR3 loop spans 11 amino acids. This chain's CDR3 is CASSLDLQQYF. In DNA form, the CDR3 reads TGTGCCAGCAGTTTAGATCTCCAGCAGTACTTC.